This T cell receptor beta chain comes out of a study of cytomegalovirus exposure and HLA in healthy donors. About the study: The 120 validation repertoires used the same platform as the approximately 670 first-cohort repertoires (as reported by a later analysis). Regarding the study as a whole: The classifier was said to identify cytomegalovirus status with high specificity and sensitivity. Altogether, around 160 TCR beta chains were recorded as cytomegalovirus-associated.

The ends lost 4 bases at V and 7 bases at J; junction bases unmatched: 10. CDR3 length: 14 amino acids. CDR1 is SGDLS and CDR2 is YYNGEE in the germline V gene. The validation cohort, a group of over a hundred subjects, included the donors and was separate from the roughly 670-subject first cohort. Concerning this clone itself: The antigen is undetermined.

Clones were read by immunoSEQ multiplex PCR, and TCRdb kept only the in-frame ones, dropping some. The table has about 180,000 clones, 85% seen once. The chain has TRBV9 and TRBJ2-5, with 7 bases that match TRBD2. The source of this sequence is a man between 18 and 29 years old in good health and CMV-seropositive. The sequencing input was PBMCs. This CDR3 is CASSPTSERGTQYF. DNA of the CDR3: TGTGCCAGCAGCCCAACTAGCGAGAGGGGGACCCAGTACTTC. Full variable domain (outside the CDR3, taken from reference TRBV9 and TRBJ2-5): DSGVTQTPKHLITATGQRVTLRCSPRSGDLSVYWYQQSLDQGLQFLIQYYNGEERAKGNILERFSAQQFPDLHSELNLSSLELGDSALYFCASSPTSERGTQYFGPGTRLLVL.